Given below is one T cell receptor beta chain in context. This record belongs to a study of blood T cell repertoires in COVID-19. Overall study: The United States, Italy and Spain provided the acute and convalescent COVID-19 samples.

Trimming cost V 5 bases and J 2 bases; bases outside gene matches: 4. Per the germline V gene, CDR1 is SNHLY and CDR2 is FYNNEI. There are 14 residues in the CDR3. How the authors handled the data: Estimation of nucleated cell counts relied on the amplification of reference gene primers. Some clones are missing from TCRdb's copy, which holds only in-frame ones; the method was immunoSEQ multiplex PCR. V, J and clone size derive from that table, while D and trimming were established from the DNA sequence. The sample yields approximately 150,000 clones, around 83% seen once. The chain combines TRBV2 with TRBJ1-2, with 8 bases fitting TRBD1. Sequenced: peripheral blood. This TCR was sampled from a human donor with acute or convalescent COVID-19. The donor label of this sample is uncertain. The CDR3 DNA reads TGTGCCAGCAGTCAGGACAGGGCAAACTATGGCTACACCTTC. Amino acids: CASSQDRANYGYTF.